This T cell receptor (beta chain) was sequenced in a study of cytomegalovirus exposure and HLA in healthy donors. As to this clone: Its cognate antigen is unknown.

Deletions cut 7 bases from V and 0 bases from J, with 6 bases between. There are 13 residues in the CDR3. The germline gives CDR1 SGHDN, CDR2 FVKESK. In the PCR, 60 Vbeta and 13 Jbeta primers were used. Repertoires were generated with immunoSEQ multiplex PCR, while TCRdb's copy carries only in-frame clones and drops some. The table has approximately 190,000 clones, roughly 80% seen once. Study results and caveats: Among TCR beta chains, those listed as cytomegalovirus-associated numbered more than 150. Some segments of the V type, notably TRBV6-2 and TRBV6-3, were excluded as indistinguishable. Rarity marked most TCR sequences, yet some public TCRs occurred in many donors. Later on, an analysis tied 15,000 to 20,000 TCR beta sequences to HLA alleles at 0.05 false discovery rate.

This clonotype originated in a man in his forties in good health and CMV-seropositive. The J gene is TRBJ1-4, the V gene TRBV14; D gene unclear. The specimen was PBMCs. The CDR3 region has the DNA TGTGCCAGCACCCGGGCAACTAATGAAAAACTGTTTTTT. Translating gives CASTRATNEKLFF.